The 14 T cell receptor beta chains in this list originate from one sample, sequenced in a study of T cell responses to AZD1222 COVID-19 vaccine. Repertoires were generated with immunoSEQ multiplex PCR, while TCRdb's copy carries only in-frame clones and drops some. The sample yields roughly 140,000 clones, around 91% seen once. Sequences were derived from peripheral blood, sampled on day 0 of AZD1222 vaccination. Receptor source: an adult in good health.

The J gene is TRBJ1-2, the V gene TRBV18, with 7 bases matching TRBD1. J lost 5 bases, V lost 6 bases, and 6 bases had no gene match. The CDR3 loop spans 13 amino acids. CDR1 and CDR2 from the germline V gene are KGHSH and LQKENI. CDR3 region: CASSRDRDYGYTF. In nucleotides, the CDR3 is TGTGCCAGCTCCCGCGACAGGGATTATGGCTACACCTTC.

The chain recombines TRBV10-3 with TRBJ2-1; 15 bases align to TRBD2. V shed 11 bases, J shed 4 bases, and the junction held 6 bases outside the gene matches. The germline gives CDR1 ENHRY, CDR2 SYGVKD. The CDR3 is 15 amino acids. CDR3 sequence: CASGTSGGNYNEQFF. As DNA, the CDR3 is TGTGCCTCCGGGACTAGCGGGGGGAATTACAATGAGCAGTTCTTC.

V usage is TRBV2 and J usage is TRBJ1-2; possibly TRBD1 for D (6 bases). Germline-derived CDR1 and CDR2 are SNHLY and FYNNEI. This CDR3 has 14 amino acids. Trimming removed 6 bases from V and 3 bases from J, with 14 bases in between. For the CDR3, the DNA is TGTGCCAGCAGGGAGGAACAGGGCGACTATGGCTACACCTTC. Its protein product is CASREEQGDYGYTF.

The chain is built from TRBV3-1 (or the pseudogene TRBV3-2) and TRBJ2-6, with D possibly matching TRBD1 (5 bases). Per germline, CDR1 LGHDT and CDR2 YNNKEL (reference sequence). The germline V and J ends were trimmed by 3 bases and 1 base, with 13 bases remaining between them. The CDR3 runs 17 residues. This chain's CDR3 is CASSQGRALSGANVLTF. Here the CDR3 DNA reads TGTGCCAGCAGCCAGGGCAGGGCTCTATCTGGGGCCAACGTCCTGACTTTC.

The CDR3 region is CASSVDPGYEQYF. The CDR3 DNA sequence: TGTGCCAGCAGCGTAGACCCAGGCTACGAGCAGTACTTC. This chain links TRBV9 with TRBJ2-7; D is unclear. V lost 0 bases, J lost 3 bases, and 7 bases lay in between. Looked up from germline, CDR1 is SGDLS and CDR2 is YYNGEE. The CDR3 spans 13 residues.

J is TRBJ2-3 and V is TRBV6-1; 9 positions match TRBD2. The CDR3 spans 16 residues. The J segment lost 0 bases and the V segment lost 4 bases, leaving 5 bases of the junction unmatched. Germline V gene data show CDR1 as MNHNS and CDR2 as SASEGT. The DNA of the CDR3 is TGTGCCAGCAGTGCCGGGACTAGCAGAAGCACAGATACGCAGTATTTT. Protein sequence: CASSAGTSRSTDTQYF.

The chain is built from TRBV6-5 and TRBJ2-1; unclear D gene. In germline, CDR1 is MNHEY, CDR2 SVGAGI. This CDR3 comprises 12 residues. V dropped 0 bases and J dropped 12 bases, with 9 bases sitting between them. For the CDR3, the DNA is TGTGCCAGCAGTTACTCGGGATTCGCGCAGTTCTTC. This codes for CASSYSGFAQFF.

This sequence joins TRBV6-5 and TRBJ2-7; the D is unclear. CDR1 and CDR2 (germline): MNHEY, SVGAGI. Trimming pared 7 bases from V and 6 bases from J, leaving 22 bases between. The CDR3 totals 15 residues. This CDR3 is CASTSRGRGDGEQYF. The CDR3 nucleotides read TGTGCCAGCACGTCCCGTGGCAGAGGTGATGGCGAGCAGTACTTC.

V and J are TRBV2 and TRBJ1-2, with D possibly TRBD1 on 5 matching bases. CDR3 length: 12 residues. Germline V lookup: CDR1 SNHLY, CDR2 FYNNEI. V lost 4 bases, J lost 5 bases, and 8 bases lay in between. CDR3 amino acids: CASSGGRYGYTF. As DNA, the CDR3 is TGTGCCAGCAGTGGGGGGAGGTATGGCTACACCTTC.

The V and J genes are TRBV7-7 and TRBJ2-7, with unresolved D. CDR1 is SSHAT, CDR2 FNYEAQ, per germline (reference sequence). The CDR3 spans 11 residues. Trimming shortened V by 5 bases and J by 5 bases, and 7 bases separated the two germline ends. Written as DNA, the CDR3 is TGTGCCAGCAGCGATGAACACGAGCAGTACTTC. Its translation is CASSDEHEQYF. The full variable domain, completed using reference TRBV7-7 and TRBJ2-7, is GAGVSQSPRYKVTKRGQDVTLRCDPISSHATLYWYQQALGQGPEFLTYFNYEAQPDKSGLPSDRFSAERPEGSISTLTIQRTEQRDSAMYRCASSDEHEQYFGPGTRLTVT.

This clone is a singleton in its sample. This chain joins TRBV6-1 and TRBJ2-7, with 10 positions matching TRBD2. This CDR3 comprises 15 residues. V shed 1 base, J shed 5 bases, and the junction held 5 bases outside the gene matches. From germline, CDR1 is MNHNS and CDR2 SASEGT. This CDR3 is CASSEVASGRDEQYF. Here the CDR3 DNA reads TGTGCCAGCAGTGAAGTTGCTAGCGGGAGAGACGAGCAGTACTTC.

This clone was seen only once. The V call is TRBV28, the J call TRBJ1-2; 10 positions match TRBD1. V lost 7 bases to trimming and J lost 3 bases; unmatched junction nucleotides: 8. CDR1 is MDHEN and CDR2 is SYDVKM in the germline V gene. The CDR3 sequence is 15 residues long. This CDR3 is CASIPTGTGDYGYTF. Here the CDR3 DNA reads TGTGCCAGCATCCCGACAGGGACAGGGGACTATGGCTACACCTTC.

V and J are TRBV2 and TRBJ2-1; TRBD2 aligns across 8 bases. The CDR3 is made up of 14 amino acids. Per the germline V gene, CDR1 is SNHLY and CDR2 is FYNNEI. V shed 8 bases and J 2 bases; nucleotides not matched to a gene: 5. CDR3 amino acids: CASRPGGAYNEQFF. CDR3 nucleotides: TGTGCCAGCCGTCCGGGAGGGGCCTACAATGAGCAGTTCTTC.

V is TRBV18 and J is TRBJ1-6; a possible D gene is TRBD1 (6 bases). Germline CDR1 reads KGHSH; CDR2 reads LQKENI. The CDR3 length is 15 residues. Trimming took 3 bases from V and 10 from J, leaving 16 bases between them. CDR3 in DNA: TGTGCCAGCTCACCGACAGGTGCCCTTAGCTCACCCCTCCACTTT. Protein: CASSPTGALSSPLHF.